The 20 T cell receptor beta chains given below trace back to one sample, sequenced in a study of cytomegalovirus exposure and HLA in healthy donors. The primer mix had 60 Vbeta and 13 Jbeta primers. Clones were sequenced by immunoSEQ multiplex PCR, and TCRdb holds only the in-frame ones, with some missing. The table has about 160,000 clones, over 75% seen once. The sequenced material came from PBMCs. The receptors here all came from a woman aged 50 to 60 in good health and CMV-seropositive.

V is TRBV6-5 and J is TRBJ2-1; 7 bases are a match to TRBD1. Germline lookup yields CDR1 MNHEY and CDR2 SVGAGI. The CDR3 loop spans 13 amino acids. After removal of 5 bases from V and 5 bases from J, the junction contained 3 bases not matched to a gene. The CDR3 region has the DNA TGTGCCAGCAGTCGACAGGGCGACAATGAGCAGTTCTTC. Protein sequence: CASSRQGDNEQFF.

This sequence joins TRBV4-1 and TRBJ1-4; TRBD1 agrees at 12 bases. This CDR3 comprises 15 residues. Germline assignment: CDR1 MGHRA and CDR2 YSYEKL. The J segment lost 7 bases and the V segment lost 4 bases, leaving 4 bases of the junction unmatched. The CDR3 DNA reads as TGCGCCAGCAGCCCCGGGACAGGGGGCTTTGAAAAACTGTTTTTT. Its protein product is CASSPGTGGFEKLFF.

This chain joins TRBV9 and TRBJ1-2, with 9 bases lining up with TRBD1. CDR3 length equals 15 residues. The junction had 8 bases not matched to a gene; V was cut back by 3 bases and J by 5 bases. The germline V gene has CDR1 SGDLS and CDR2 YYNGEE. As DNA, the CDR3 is TGTGCCAGCAGCGAGGCAGGACAGGGGAGGTATGGCTACACCTTC. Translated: CASSEAGQGRYGYTF.

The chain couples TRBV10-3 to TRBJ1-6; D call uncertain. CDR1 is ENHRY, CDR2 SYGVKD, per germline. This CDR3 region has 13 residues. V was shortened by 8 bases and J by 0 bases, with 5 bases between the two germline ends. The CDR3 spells CAIRDSYNSPLHF. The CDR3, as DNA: TGTGCCATCCGGGACTCCTATAATTCACCCCTCCACTTT.

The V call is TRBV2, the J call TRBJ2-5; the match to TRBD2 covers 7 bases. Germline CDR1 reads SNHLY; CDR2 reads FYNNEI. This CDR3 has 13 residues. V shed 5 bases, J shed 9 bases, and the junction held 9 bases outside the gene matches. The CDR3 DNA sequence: TGTGCCAGCAGTCGGGACTACGGAGGGTCCCAGTACTTC. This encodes CASSRDYGGSQYF.

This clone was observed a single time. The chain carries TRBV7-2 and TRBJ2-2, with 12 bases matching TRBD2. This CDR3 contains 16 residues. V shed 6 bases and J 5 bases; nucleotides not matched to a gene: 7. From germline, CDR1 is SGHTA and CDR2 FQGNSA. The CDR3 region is CASRLLAGGGTGELFF. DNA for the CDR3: TGTGCCAGCAGACTACTAGCGGGGGGTGGGACCGGGGAGCTGTTTTTT.

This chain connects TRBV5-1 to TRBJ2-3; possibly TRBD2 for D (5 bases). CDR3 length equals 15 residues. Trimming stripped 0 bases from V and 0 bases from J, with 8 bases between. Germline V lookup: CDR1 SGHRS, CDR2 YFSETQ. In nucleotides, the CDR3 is TGCGCCAGCAGCTTGGTTCGGGGAAGCACAGATACGCAGTATTTT. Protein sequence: CASSLVRGSTDTQYF.

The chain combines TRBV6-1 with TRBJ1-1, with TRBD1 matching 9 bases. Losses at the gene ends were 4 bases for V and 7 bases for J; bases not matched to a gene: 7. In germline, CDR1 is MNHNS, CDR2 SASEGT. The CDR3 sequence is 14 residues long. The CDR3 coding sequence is TGTGCCAGCAGTGCTTGGGACAGGGAAGGTGAAGCTTTCTTT. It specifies CASSAWDREGEAFF.

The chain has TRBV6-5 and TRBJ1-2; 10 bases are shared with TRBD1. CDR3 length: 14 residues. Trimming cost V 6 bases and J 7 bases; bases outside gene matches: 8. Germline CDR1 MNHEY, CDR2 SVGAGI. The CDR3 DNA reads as TGTGCCAGCAGGGACCGGGACAGGGGTCTTGGCTACACCTTC. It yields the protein CASRDRDRGLGYTF.

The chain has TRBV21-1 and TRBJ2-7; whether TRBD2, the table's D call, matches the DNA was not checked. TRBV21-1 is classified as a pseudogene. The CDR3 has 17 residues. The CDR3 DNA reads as TGTGCCAGCAGCATACCCGGGGATATAGCGGGGCTATACGAGCAGTACTTC. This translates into CASSIPGDIAGLYEQYF.

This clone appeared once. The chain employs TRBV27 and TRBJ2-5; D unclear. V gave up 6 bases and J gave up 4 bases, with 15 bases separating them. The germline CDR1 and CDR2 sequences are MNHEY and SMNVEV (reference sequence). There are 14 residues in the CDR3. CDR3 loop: CASRTAEMRETQYF. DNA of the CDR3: TGTGCCAGCAGAACAGCCGAAATGAGAGAGACCCAGTACTTC.

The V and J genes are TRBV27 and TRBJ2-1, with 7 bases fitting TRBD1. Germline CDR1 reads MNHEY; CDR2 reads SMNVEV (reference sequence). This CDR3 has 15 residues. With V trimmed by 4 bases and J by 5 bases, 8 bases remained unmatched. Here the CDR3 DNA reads TGTGCCAGCAGTTCCCTCCGACAGGGCAACAATGAGCAGTTCTTC. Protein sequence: CASSSLRQGNNEQFF.

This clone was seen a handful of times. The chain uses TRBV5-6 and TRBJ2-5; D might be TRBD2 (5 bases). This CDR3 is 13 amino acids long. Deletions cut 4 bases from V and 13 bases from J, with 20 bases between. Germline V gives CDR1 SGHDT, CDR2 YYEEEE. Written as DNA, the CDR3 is TGTGCCAGCAGCCGGGGTCGGCAGGCCTCACCGTACTTC. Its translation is CASSRGRQASPYF.

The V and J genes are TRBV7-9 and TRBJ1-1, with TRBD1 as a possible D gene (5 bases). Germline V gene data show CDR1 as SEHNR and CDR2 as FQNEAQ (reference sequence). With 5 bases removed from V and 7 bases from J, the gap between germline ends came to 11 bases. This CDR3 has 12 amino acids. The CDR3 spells CASSPDRGEAFF. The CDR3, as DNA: TGTGCCAGCAGCCCCGATAGGGGTGAAGCTTTCTTT.

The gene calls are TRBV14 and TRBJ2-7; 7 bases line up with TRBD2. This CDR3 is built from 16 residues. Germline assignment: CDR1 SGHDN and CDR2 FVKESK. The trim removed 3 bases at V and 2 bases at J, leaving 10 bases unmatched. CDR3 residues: CASSHWEGRKAYEQYF. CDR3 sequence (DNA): TGTGCCAGCAGCCACTGGGAGGGGCGAAAAGCCTACGAGCAGTACTTC.

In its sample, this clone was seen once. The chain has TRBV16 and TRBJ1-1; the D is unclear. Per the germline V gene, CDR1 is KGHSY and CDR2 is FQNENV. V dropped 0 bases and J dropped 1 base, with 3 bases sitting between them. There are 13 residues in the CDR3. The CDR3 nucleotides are TGTGCCAGCAGCCAATCGAGGAACACTGAAGCTTTCTTT. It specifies CASSQSRNTEAFF.

This CDR3 is CASSFPGTSGGANTGELFF. The CDR3 coding sequence is TGTGCCAGCAGTTTCCCTGGGACTAGCGGGGGGGCGAACACCGGGGAGCTGTTTTTT. The chain combines TRBV2 with TRBJ2-2; 16 bases map to TRBD2. In germline, CDR1 is SNHLY, CDR2 FYNNEI. CDR3 length: 19 amino acids. Germline trimming cut 5 bases from V and 0 bases from J; bases unmatched to any gene: 6.

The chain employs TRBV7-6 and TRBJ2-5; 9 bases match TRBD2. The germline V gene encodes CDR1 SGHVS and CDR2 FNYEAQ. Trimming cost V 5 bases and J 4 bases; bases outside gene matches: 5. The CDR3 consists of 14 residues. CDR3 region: CASSPTSGPETQYF. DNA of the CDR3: TGTGCCAGCAGCCCGACTAGCGGTCCAGAGACCCAGTACTTC.

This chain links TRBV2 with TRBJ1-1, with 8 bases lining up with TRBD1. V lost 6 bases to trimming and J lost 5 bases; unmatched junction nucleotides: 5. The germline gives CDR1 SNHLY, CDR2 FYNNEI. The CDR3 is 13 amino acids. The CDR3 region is CASRAQGATEAFF. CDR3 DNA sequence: TGTGCCAGCAGAGCCCAGGGGGCTACTGAAGCTTTCTTT.

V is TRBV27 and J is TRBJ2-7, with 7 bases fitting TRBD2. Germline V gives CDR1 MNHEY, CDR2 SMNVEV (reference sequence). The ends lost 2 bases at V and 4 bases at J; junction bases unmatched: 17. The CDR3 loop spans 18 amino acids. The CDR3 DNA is TGTGCCAGCAGTTTAAGGGGAGGGATCAAGGCAGGGATTTACGAGCAGTACTTC. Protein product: CASSLRGGIKAGIYEQYF.